These 17 T cell receptor beta chains were all obtained from the same sample, sequenced in a study of blood T cell repertoires in COVID-19. Some clones are missing from TCRdb's copy, which holds only in-frame ones; the method was immunoSEQ multiplex PCR. There are roughly 72,000 clones in the sample; 75% to 90% occur only once, and about 2.7% lies in the top ten. Sequencing was performed on peripheral blood. The source of these receptors is a human donor in a cohort sampled during active COVID-19.

V and J are TRBV11-2 and TRBJ1-5; D possibly corresponds to TRBD1 (5 bases). CDR1 SGHAT and CDR2 FQNNGV come from the germline V gene. The V end lost 5 bases, the J end lost 7 bases, and 15 bases lay between the germline ends. This CDR3 contains 14 residues. Written as DNA, the CDR3 is TGTGCCAGCAGCCCAGGGTCGGAGGGGCAGCCCCAGCATTTT. It specifies CASSPGSEGQPQHF.

The chain combines TRBV7-6 with TRBJ2-3; 14 nucleotides align to TRBD2. V lost 5 bases, J lost 4 bases, and 8 bases stayed unmatched. CDR3 length: 17 amino acids. Per the germline V gene, CDR1 is SGHVS and CDR2 is FNYEAQ. The CDR3 DNA is TGTGCCAGCAGCATGACTAGCGGGGGGGCCGGAGCAGATACGCAGTATTTT. Its translation is CASSMTSGGAGADTQYF.

J is TRBJ2-4 and V is TRBV7-3; TRBD2 might be the D (5 bases). This CDR3 has 14 residues. V dropped 5 bases and J dropped 7 bases, with 15 bases sitting between them. Germline CDR1 reads SGHTA; CDR2 reads FQGTGA. CDR3 nucleotide sequence: TGTGCCAGCAGCCCCGGCGGGTGGGGTAACATTCAGTACTTC. Amino acids: CASSPGGWGNIQYF.

V gene TRBV4-3 combines with J gene TRBJ2-1; 8 nucleotides match TRBD2. CDR1 and CDR2 (germline): LGHNA, YSLEER. The CDR3 extends over 16 amino acids. J was trimmed by 5 bases and V by 0 bases; bases with no gene match: 6. The CDR3 coding sequence is TGCGCCAGCAGCCAAGACCCGAGCGGGAGTAACAATGAGCAGTTCTTC. As protein: CASSQDPSGSNNEQFF.

The chain uses TRBV28 and TRBJ2-7, with TRBD1 as a possible D gene (6 bases). The CDR3 is 13 residues long. The germline V gene encodes CDR1 MDHEN and CDR2 SYDVKM. The V and J ends lost 6 bases and 5 bases respectively, with 14 bases between them. CDR3 in DNA: TGTGCCAGCAGGCAATTACAGGGAAACGAGCAGTACTTC. Translating gives CASRQLQGNEQYF.

V gene TRBV9 combines with J gene TRBJ1-4; TRBD1 matches 8 bases. The CDR3 is made up of 16 amino acids. Germline values: CDR1 SGDLS, CDR2 YYNGEE. V was pared by 4 bases and J by 3 bases, with 8 bases of the junction left unmatched. CDR3 sequence (DNA): TGTGCCAGCAGCCTATACGGGACAGGAGCTAATGAAAAACTGTTTTTT. It translates to CASSLYGTGANEKLFF.

CDR3 in DNA: TGTGCCAGCAGCCAAGGGACAGGGAAATTCCTACGAGAGCAGTACTTC. Translation gives CASSQGTGKFLREQYF. The chain couples TRBV14 to TRBJ2-7, with TRBD1 matching 8 bases. Germline-derived CDR1 and CDR2 are SGHDN and FVKESK. The CDR3 is 16 amino acids. The trim removed 1 base at V and 7 bases at J, leaving 12 bases unmatched.

This clone was counted a single time. This sequence joins TRBV5-4 and TRBJ2-3; no clear D gene. The germline V gene encodes CDR1 SGHNT and CDR2 YYREEE (reference sequence). This CDR3 has 15 residues. V was trimmed by 1 base and J by 2 bases, leaving 11 bases between them. The CDR3 protein is CASSLYEQFTDTQYF. The CDR3 DNA reads TGTGCCAGCAGCTTGTACGAACAATTCACAGATACGCAGTATTTT.

The J gene is TRBJ1-6, the V gene TRBV6-2 or TRBV6-3, with TRBD1 matching 7 bases. The CDR3 covers 14 residues. CDR1 and CDR2 from the germline V gene are MNHEY and SVGEGT. V lost 5 bases to trimming and J lost 7 bases; unmatched junction nucleotides: 5. CDR3 in amino acids: CASSLGQTNSPLHF. CDR3 nucleotide sequence: TGTGCCAGCAGTCTGGGACAGACGAATTCACCCCTCCACTTT.

The sample holds one count of this clone. This chain connects TRBV7-2 to TRBJ2-1; tentative D call: TRBD1 (5 bases). The CDR3 length is 15 residues. Trimming took off 1 base at V and 1 base at J, with 8 bases between the two ends. From germline, CDR1 is SGHTA and CDR2 FQGNSA. CDR3 residues: CASSLEGASYNEQFF. The CDR3 DNA reads TGTGCCAGCAGCTTAGAAGGGGCATCCTACAATGAGCAGTTCTTC.

V usage is TRBV20-1 and J usage is TRBJ2-3; 9 bases align to TRBD2. The ends lost 3 bases at V and 7 bases at J; junction bases unmatched: 8. There are 14 residues in the CDR3. Germline CDR1 and CDR2: DFQATT and SNEGSKA (reference sequence). CDR3 loop: CSASTGLAVNTQYF. Written as DNA, the CDR3 is TGCAGTGCTAGTACGGGACTAGCTGTGAATACGCAGTATTTT.

The chain recombines TRBV7-3 with TRBJ2-1; 13 bases line up with TRBD2. V dropped 1 base and J dropped 9; count of bases not matched to a gene: 18. This CDR3 spans 20 amino acids. From germline, CDR1 is SGHTA and CDR2 FQGTGA. CDR3 nucleotide sequence: TGTGCCAGCAGCTTAAACGCCCCCGCCGGGACTAGCGGGATTGTGGGTGAGCAGTTCTTC. Amino acid sequence: CASSLNAPAGTSGIVGEQFF.

The rearrangement joins TRBV6-2 or TRBV6-3 to TRBJ2-1; a possible D gene is TRBD2 (5 bases). Germline CDR1 MNHEY, CDR2 SVGEGT. V lost 0 bases and J lost 0, with 12 bases in between. The CDR3 is 17 amino acids. CDR3 sequence: CASSYSVPGSSYNEQFF. CDR3 nucleotides: TGTGCCAGCAGTTACTCTGTTCCGGGGAGCTCCTACAATGAGCAGTTCTTC.

J is TRBJ2-7 and V is TRBV3-1 (or the pseudogene TRBV3-2); 10 bases map to TRBD1. Unmatched junction bases numbered 14, after V lost 0 bases and J lost 3 bases. The CDR3 extends over 19 amino acids. Per germline, CDR1 LGHDT and CDR2 YNNKEL (reference sequence). The CDR3 sequence: CASSQDYDWTGGFFYEQYF. In DNA form, the CDR3 reads TGTGCCAGCAGCCAAGACTACGATTGGACAGGGGGTTTCTTCTACGAGCAGTACTTC.

J is TRBJ2-1 and V is TRBV2; 9 bases are shared with TRBD2. After removal of 7 bases from V and 7 bases from J, the junction contained 14 bases not matched to a gene. Germline V gene sequence: CDR1 SNHLY, CDR2 FYNNEI. CDR3 length: 16 amino acids. The CDR3 nucleotides read TGTGCCAGCACCCAAGAAATAGCGGGGGCCAAGAATGAGCAGTTCTTC. As protein: CASTQEIAGAKNEQFF.

The chain joins TRBV4-2 to TRBJ2-1; 10 positions match TRBD1. The CDR3 runs 16 residues. The V and J ends lost 0 bases and 9 bases, in that order; junction bases with no gene match: 8. Germline assignment: CDR1 LGHNA and CDR2 YNFKEQ. CDR3 region: CASSQDFMGQGSEQFF. DNA of the CDR3: TGTGCCAGCAGCCAAGATTTTATGGGACAGGGGTCTGAGCAGTTCTTC.

This clone was counted a single time. V gene TRBV28 combines with J gene TRBJ2-1, with D possibly TRBD1 on 5 matching bases. The CDR3 has 17 residues. Deletions cut 5 bases from V and 0 bases from J, with 17 bases between. CDR1 and CDR2 (germline): MDHEN, SYDVKM. The CDR3 loop is CASSILRGQGSYNEQFF. CDR3 bases: TGTGCCAGCAGTATCCTAAGGGGCCAAGGCTCCTACAATGAGCAGTTCTTC.